Listed here are 15 T cell receptor beta chains from one sample, sequenced in a study of shared clonotypes between healthy human individuals. Measured with immunoSEQ multiplex PCR; TCRdb has only the in-frame clones, and not every one. This table has hundreds of thousands of clones, about 90% appearing once. Naive CD8 isolation took CD45RO-negative cells positively selected for CCR7 and excluded terminally differentiated effector memory CD45RA+ cells. The sample comprised naive CD8+ T cells sorted from blood. The source is a man aged 25 to 40 in good health.

The genes are TRBV11-2 and TRBJ2-1; D is possibly TRBD2 (5 bases). The V and J ends lost 5 bases and 15 bases respectively, with 26 bases between them. The length of the CDR3 is 15 residues. Looked up from germline, CDR1 is SGHAT and CDR2 is FQNNGV. This CDR3 is CASSAGRRTVPLRFF. The DNA of the CDR3 is TGTGCCAGCAGCGCCGGGCGAAGGACTGTCCCCCTTCGGTTCTTC.

This sequence joins TRBV6-1 and TRBJ2-3, with D possibly being TRBD2 (6 bases). Trimming shortened V by 4 bases and J by 0 bases, and 20 bases separated the two germline ends. The CDR3 has 18 amino acids. Germline lookup yields CDR1 MNHNS and CDR2 SASEGT. In DNA form, the CDR3 reads TGTGCCAGCAGTGTCCTTAAAAGCCTTAGCGGTAGCACAGATACGCAGTATTTT. Amino acid sequence: CASSVLKSLSGSTDTQYF.

The chain has TRBV5-4 and TRBJ2-7; D not certain. V lost 0 bases, J lost 3 bases, and 7 bases lay in between. Germline V gives CDR1 SGHNT, CDR2 YYREEE (reference sequence). The CDR3 runs to 13 residues. CDR3 bases: TGTGCCAGCAGCTTGGCCTCGAGCTACGAGCAGTACTTC. This encodes CASSLASSYEQYF.

This chain joins TRBV29-1 and TRBJ1-1; no definite D call. This CDR3 spans 12 amino acids. Germline-derived CDR1 and CDR2 are SQVTM and ANQGSEA. The ends were cut back, 2 bases at V and 7 bases at J, with 11 bases in the middle. This CDR3 reads CSVEPLSGEAFF. The CDR3 DNA reads as TGCAGCGTTGAACCTTTAAGTGGTGAAGCTTTCTTT.

The chain employs TRBV27 and TRBJ1-2, with D perhaps TRBD1 (5 bases). The length of the CDR3 is 14 residues. Trimming removed 6 bases from V and 8 bases from J, with 19 bases in between. Germline values: CDR1 MNHEY, CDR2 SMNVEV (reference sequence). CDR3 sequence (DNA): TGTGCCAGCAGCATTGGGGGGGGAGCGATCGGCTACACCTTC. Its protein product is CASSIGGGAIGYTF.

The V and J genes are TRBV11-3 and TRBJ2-3; D is unresolved. CDR1 SGHNT and CDR2 YENEEA come from the germline V gene. This CDR3 has 15 amino acids. The V end was cut by 2 bases, the J end by 0 bases, with 9 bases between. The CDR3 region has the DNA TGTGCCAGCAGCTTACTCTCCGGCAGCACAGATACGCAGTATTTT. As protein: CASSLLSGSTDTQYF.

Here the CDR3 DNA reads TGTGCCAGCAGCAGGGGACAGGTTACTCACAATCAGCCCCAGCATTTT. This gives the protein CASSRGQVTHNQPQHF. The chain has TRBV5-5 and TRBJ1-5; 8 nucleotides line up with TRBD1. The length of the CDR3 is 16 residues. Germline loops: CDR1 SGHKS, CDR2 YYEKEE (reference sequence). V dropped 4 bases and J dropped 3; count of bases not matched to a gene: 9.

This chain links TRBV28 with TRBJ2-3, with 11 bases fitting TRBD2. V trimming: 7 bases; J trimming: 5 bases; junction bases outside the gene matches: 8. The CDR3 length is 15 residues. Looked up from germline, CDR1 is MDHEN and CDR2 is SYDVKM. CDR3 coding DNA: TGTGCCAGCATGTTACTAGCGGGAGATCAAGATACGCAGTATTTT. Its protein is CASMLLAGDQDTQYF.

The chain is built from TRBV29-1 and TRBJ1-4; D is perhaps TRBD1 (6 bases). V shed 7 bases and J shed 7 bases, with 13 bases lying between them. Germline assignment: CDR1 SQVTM and CDR2 ANQGSEA. The CDR3 extends over 12 amino acids. CDR3 nucleotides: TGCAGCGCCCGGGGGCTTAGTGAAAAACTGTTTTTT. Protein product: CSARGLSEKLFF.

This sequence joins TRBV7-6 and TRBJ2-7; 9 bases are shared with TRBD1. This CDR3 has 14 amino acids. CDR1 is SGHVS, CDR2 FNYEAQ, per germline. V trimming: 3 bases; J trimming: 6 bases; junction bases outside the gene matches: 6. The CDR3 loop reads CASSLGQGRSEQYF. For the CDR3, the DNA is TGTGCCAGCAGCTTGGGACAGGGACGCTCCGAGCAGTACTTC. Supplemented by reference TRBV7-6 and TRBJ2-7, the full variable domain reads GAGVSQSPRYKVTKRGQDVALRCDPISGHVSLYWYRQALGQGPEFLTYFNYEAQQDKSGLPNDRFSAERPEGSISTLTIQRTEQRDSAMYRCASSLGQGRSEQYFGPGTRLTVT.

The V gene is TRBV28, the J gene TRBJ2-1, with 10 bases fitting TRBD2. Germline CDR1 MDHEN, CDR2 SYDVKM. V lost 6 bases and J lost 3; bases outside the gene matches: 11. CDR3 size: 17 residues. CDR3 nucleotides: TGTGCCAGCAGCACGCTCGCCACTAGCGGGAACTACAATGAGCAGTTCTTC. Amino acids: CASSTLATSGNYNEQFF.

This chain joins TRBV29-1 and TRBJ1-2, with D perhaps matching TRBD1 (5 bases). CDR3 size: 11 residues. V lost 4 bases to trimming and J lost 4 bases, with 7 bases between them. Germline CDR1 SQVTM, CDR2 ANQGSEA. This CDR3 reads CSVADSYGYTF. The CDR3 bases are TGCAGCGTTGCCGACAGCTATGGCTACACCTTC.

The rearrangement links TRBV6-1 to TRBJ2-5, with 10 bases that match TRBD2. The ends lost 4 bases at V and 2 bases at J; junction bases unmatched: 7. Germline CDR1 MNHNS, CDR2 SASEGT. The CDR3 extends over 16 amino acids. The CDR3 coding sequence is TGTGCCAGCAGTGTTGGGACTAGCGAAATTCAAGAGACCCAGTACTTC. It codes for CASSVGTSEIQETQYF.

The chain combines TRBV5-1 with TRBJ1-1; possible D gene TRBD1, 5 bases. This CDR3 is 13 amino acids long. V was cut by 3 bases and J by 0 bases, with 6 bases left in between. CDR1 SGHRS and CDR2 YFSETQ come from the germline V gene. DNA of the CDR3: TGCGCCAGCAGCTCCAGGGTGAACACTGAAGCTTTCTTT. Protein sequence: CASSSRVNTEAFF.

The chain links TRBV2 to TRBJ1-2; the D is unclear. The CDR3 is made up of 10 amino acids. Germline loops: CDR1 SNHLY, CDR2 FYNNEI. Trimming stripped 8 bases from V and 3 bases from J, with 4 bases between. The CDR3 region has the DNA TGTGCCAGCCTTGACTATGGCTACACCTTC. It translates to CASLDYGYTF.